This T cell receptor beta chain was retrieved from a study of neoadjuvant anti-PD-1 for oral cavity cancer. Cohort: HPV-negative, locally advanced oral cavity squamous cell carcinoma patients. The ends were cut back, 4 bases at V and 3 bases at J, with 10 bases in the middle. The CDR3 is made up of 14 amino acids. Germline loops: CDR1 SNHLY, CDR2 FYNNEI. Blood libraries mostly used about 0.5 ug genomic DNA, six replicates each. Profiled with immunoSEQ multiplex PCR; TCRdb holds only in-frame clones, not every one. Seen here are approximately 67,000 clones, around 83% observed once, and the top ten hold roughly 3.4%.

The source material was PBMCs, sampled before nivolumab (anti-PD-1) treatment. The rearrangement uses TRBV2 and TRBJ1-5; D possibly corresponds to TRBD1 (5 bases). The sequence came from a person between 35 and 79 years old with oral cavity squamous cell carcinoma. The DNA of the CDR3 is TGTGCCAGCAGTGGTCTCAGGGACAATCAGCCCCAGCATTTT. The encoded protein is CASSGLRDNQPQHF.